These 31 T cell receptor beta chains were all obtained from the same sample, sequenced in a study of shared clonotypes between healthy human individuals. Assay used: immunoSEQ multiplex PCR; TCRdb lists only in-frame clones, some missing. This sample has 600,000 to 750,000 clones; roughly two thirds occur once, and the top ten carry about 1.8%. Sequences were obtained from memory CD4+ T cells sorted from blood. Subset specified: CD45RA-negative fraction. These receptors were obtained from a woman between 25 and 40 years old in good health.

CDR3 in DNA: TGTGCCAGCAGTTACGGACAGCCCCAGCATTTT. Protein product: CASSYGQPQHF. The V call is TRBV2, the J call TRBJ1-5, with D uncertain. Germline V gives CDR1 SNHLY, CDR2 FYNNEI. Trimming stripped 5 bases from V and 7 bases from J, with 6 bases between. The CDR3 length is 11 residues.

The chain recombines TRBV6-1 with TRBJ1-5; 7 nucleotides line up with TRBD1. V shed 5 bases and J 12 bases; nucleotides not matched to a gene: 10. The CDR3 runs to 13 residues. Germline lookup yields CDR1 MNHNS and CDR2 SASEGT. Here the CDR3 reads CASSNRGWDSQHF. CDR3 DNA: TGTGCCAGCAGTAACAGGGGATGGGATAGCCAGCATTTT.

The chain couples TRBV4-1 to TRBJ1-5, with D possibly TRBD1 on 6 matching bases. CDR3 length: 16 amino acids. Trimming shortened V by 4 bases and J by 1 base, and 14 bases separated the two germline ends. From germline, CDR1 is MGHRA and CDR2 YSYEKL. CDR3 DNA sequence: TGCGCCAGCAGCCCGAGGACAGAGATGAGCAATCAGCCCCAGCATTTT. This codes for CASSPRTEMSNQPQHF.

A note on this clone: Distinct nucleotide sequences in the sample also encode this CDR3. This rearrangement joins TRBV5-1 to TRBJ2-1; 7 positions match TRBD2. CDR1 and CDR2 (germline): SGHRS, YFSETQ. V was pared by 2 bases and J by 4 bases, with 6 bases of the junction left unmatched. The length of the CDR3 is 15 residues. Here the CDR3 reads CASSFGGGGYNEQFF. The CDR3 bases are TGCGCCAGCAGCTTTGGCGGCGGGGGTTACAATGAGCAGTTCTTC. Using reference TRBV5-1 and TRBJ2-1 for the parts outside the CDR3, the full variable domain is KAGVTQTPRYLIKTRGQQVTLSCSPISGHRSVSWYQQTPGQGLQFLFEYFSETQRNKGNFPGRFSGRQFSNSRSEMNVSTLELGDSALYLCASSFGGGGYNEQFFGPGTRLTVL.

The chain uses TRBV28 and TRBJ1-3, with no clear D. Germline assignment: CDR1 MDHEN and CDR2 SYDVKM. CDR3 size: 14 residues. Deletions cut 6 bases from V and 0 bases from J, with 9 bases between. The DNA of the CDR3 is TGTGCCAGCAGAAGACTGGACTCTGGAAACACCATATATTTT. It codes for CASRRLDSGNTIYF.

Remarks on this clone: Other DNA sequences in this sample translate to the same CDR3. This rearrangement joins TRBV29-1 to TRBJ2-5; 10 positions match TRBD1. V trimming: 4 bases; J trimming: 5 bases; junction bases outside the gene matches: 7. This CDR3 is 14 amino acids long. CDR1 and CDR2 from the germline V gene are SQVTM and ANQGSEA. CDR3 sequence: CSVGGTGVQETQYF. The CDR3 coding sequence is TGCAGCGTTGGTGGGACAGGGGTCCAGGAGACCCAGTACTTC.

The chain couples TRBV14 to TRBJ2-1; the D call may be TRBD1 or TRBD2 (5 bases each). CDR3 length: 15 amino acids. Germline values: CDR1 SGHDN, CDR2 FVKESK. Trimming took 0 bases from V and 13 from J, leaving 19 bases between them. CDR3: CASSQDLFRGRRQFF. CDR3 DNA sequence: TGTGCCAGCAGCCAAGATTTATTCCGGGGCCGACGACAGTTCTTC. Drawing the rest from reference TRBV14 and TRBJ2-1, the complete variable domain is EAGVTQFPSHSVIEKGQTVTLRCDPISGHDNLYWYRRVMGKEIKFLLHFVKESKQDESGMPNNRFLAERTGGTYSTLKVQPAELEDSGVYFCASSQDLFRGRRQFFGPGTRLTVL.

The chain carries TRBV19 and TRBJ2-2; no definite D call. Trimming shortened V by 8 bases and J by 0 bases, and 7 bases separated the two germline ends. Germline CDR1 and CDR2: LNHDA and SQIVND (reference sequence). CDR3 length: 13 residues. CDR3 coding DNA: TGTGCCAGTCGGCAAACGAACACCGGGGAGCTGTTTTTT. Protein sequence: CASRQTNTGELFF. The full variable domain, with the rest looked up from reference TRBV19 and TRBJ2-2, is DGGITQSPKYLFRKEGQNVTLSCEQNLNHDAMYWYRQDPGQGLRLIYYSQIVNDFQKGDIAEGYSVSREKKESFPLTVTSAQKNPTAFYLCASRQTNTGELFFGEGSRLTVL.

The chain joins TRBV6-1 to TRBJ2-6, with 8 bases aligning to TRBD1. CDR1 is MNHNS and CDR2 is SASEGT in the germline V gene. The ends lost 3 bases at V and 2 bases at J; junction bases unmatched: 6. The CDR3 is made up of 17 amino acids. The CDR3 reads CASSDGQGGTGANVLTF. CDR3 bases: TGTGCCAGCAGTGACGGACAGGGAGGAACTGGGGCCAACGTCCTGACTTTC.

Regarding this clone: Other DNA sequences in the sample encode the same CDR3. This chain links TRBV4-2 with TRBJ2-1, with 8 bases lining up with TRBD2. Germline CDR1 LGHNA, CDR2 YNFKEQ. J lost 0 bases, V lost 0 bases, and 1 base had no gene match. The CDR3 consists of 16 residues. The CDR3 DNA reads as TGTGCCAGCAGCCAAGACGGGAGGGCCTCCTACAATGAGCAGTTCTTC. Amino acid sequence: CASSQDGRASYNEQFF.

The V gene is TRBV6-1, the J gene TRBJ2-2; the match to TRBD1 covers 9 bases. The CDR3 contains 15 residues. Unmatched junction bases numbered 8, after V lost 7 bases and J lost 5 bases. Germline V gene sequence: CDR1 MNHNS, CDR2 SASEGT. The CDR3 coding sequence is TGTGCCAGCAATCGAGGGGACAGGGATACCGGGGAGCTGTTTTTT. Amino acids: CASNRGDRDTGELFF.

The CDR3 sequence is CASSGQSYEQYF. Here the CDR3 DNA reads TGTGCCAGCTCAGGACAGTCCTACGAGCAGTACTTC. The rearrangement links TRBV6-6 to TRBJ2-7, with a tentative D call TRBD1 (6 bases). CDR3 length: 12 residues. Germline CDR1 and CDR2: MNHNY and SVGAGI (reference sequence). V was cut by 8 bases and J by 1 base, with 9 bases left in between.

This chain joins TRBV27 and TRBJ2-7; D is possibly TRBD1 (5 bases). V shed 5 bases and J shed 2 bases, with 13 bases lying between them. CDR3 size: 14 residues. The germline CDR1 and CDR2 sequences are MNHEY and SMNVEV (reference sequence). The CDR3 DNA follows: TGTGCCAGCAGTACACTCGACAGTCCCTACGAGCAGTACTTC. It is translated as CASSTLDSPYEQYF.

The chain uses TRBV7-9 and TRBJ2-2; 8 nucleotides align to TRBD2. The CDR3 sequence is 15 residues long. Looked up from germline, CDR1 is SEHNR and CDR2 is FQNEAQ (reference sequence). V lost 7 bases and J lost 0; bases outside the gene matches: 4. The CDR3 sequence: CASTLAGPNTGELFF. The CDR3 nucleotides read TGTGCCAGCACATTAGCGGGACCGAACACCGGGGAGCTGTTTTTT.

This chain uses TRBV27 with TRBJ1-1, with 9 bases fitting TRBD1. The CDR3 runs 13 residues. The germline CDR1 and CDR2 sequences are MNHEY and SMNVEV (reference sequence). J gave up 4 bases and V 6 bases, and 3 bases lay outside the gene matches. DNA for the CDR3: TGTGCCAGCAGCCTGACAGGGGGCACTGAAGCTTTCTTT. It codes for CASSLTGGTEAFF.

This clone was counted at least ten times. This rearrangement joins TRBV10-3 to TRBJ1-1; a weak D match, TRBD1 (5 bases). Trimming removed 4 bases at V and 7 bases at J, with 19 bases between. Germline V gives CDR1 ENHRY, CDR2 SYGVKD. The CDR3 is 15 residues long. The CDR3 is CAISGGGVLRVEAFF. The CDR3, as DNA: TGTGCCATCAGTGGGGGCGGCGTTTTGAGGGTTGAAGCTTTCTTT.

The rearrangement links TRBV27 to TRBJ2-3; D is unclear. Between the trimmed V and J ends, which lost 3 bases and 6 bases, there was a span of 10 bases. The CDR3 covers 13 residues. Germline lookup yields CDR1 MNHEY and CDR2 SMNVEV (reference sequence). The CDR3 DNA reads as TGTGCCAGCAGTTTGATTGGATCCGATACGCAGTATTTT. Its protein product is CASSLIGSDTQYF.

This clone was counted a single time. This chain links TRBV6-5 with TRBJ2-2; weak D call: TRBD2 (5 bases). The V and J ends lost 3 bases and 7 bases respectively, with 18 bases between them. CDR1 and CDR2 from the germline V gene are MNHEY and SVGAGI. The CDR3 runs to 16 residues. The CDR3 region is CASSYSTQPGIGELFF. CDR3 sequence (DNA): TGTGCCAGCAGTTATTCAACCCAACCGGGAATCGGGGAGCTGTTTTTT.

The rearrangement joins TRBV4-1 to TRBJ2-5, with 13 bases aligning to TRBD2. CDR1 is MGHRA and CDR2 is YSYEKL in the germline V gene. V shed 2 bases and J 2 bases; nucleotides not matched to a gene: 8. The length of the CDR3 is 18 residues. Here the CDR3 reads CASSQPGLAGDWQETQYF. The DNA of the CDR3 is TGCGCCAGCAGCCAACCAGGACTAGCGGGAGATTGGCAAGAGACCCAGTACTTC.

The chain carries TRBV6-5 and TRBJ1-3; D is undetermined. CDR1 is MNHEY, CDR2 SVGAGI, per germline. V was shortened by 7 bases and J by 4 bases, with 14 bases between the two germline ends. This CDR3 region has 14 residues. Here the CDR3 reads CASKEAFSGNTIYF. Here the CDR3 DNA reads TGTGCCAGCAAGGAGGCGTTCTCCGGAAACACCATATATTTT.

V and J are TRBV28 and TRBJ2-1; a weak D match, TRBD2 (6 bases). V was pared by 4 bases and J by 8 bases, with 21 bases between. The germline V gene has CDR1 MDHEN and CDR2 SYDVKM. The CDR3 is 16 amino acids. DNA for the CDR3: TGTGCCAGCAGTTCGACCGGGACTGCTGTGATCGATGAGCAGTTCTTC. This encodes CASSSTGTAVIDEQFF.

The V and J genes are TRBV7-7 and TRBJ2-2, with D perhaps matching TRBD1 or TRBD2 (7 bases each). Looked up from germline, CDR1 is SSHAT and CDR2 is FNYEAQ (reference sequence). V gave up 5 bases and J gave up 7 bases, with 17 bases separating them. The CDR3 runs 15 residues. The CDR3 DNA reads TGTGCCAGCAGCCCGGGGAGGGGGCAGGTCGGGGAGCTGTTTTTT. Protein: CASSPGRGQVGELFF.

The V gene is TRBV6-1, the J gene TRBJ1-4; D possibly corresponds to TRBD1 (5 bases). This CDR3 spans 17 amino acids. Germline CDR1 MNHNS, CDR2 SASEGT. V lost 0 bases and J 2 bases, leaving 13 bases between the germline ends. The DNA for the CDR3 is TGTGCCAGCAGTGAAGCGTCTTCGACAGACACTAATGAAAAACTGTTTTTT. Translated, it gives CASSEASSTDTNEKLFF.

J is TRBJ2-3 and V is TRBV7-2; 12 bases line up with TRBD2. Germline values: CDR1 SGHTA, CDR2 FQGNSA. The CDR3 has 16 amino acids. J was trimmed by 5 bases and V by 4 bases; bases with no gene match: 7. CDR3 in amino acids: CASSSQTGLAGDTQYF. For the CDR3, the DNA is TGTGCCAGCAGCTCGCAGACGGGACTAGCGGGAGATACGCAGTATTTT.

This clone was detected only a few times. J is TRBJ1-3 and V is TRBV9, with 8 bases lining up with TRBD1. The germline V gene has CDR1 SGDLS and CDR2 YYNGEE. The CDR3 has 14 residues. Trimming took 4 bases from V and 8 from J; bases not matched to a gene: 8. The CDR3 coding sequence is TGTGCCAGCAGCCCACAGACAGGGGCGCACACCATATATTTT. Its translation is CASSPQTGAHTIYF.

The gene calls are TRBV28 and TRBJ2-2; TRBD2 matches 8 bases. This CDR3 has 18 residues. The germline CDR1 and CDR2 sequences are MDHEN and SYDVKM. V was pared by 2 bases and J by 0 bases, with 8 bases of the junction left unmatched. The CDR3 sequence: CASSLVKPGLANTGELFF. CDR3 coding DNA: TGTGCCAGCAGTTTAGTAAAACCGGGACTAGCGAACACCGGGGAGCTGTTTTTT.

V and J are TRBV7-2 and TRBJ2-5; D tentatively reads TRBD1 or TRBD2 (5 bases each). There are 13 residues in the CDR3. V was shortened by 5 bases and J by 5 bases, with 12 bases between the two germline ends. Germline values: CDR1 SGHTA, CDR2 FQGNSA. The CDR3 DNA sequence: TGTGCCAGCAGCCAGGGACGGAGGGAGACCCAGTACTTC. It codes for CASSQGRRETQYF.

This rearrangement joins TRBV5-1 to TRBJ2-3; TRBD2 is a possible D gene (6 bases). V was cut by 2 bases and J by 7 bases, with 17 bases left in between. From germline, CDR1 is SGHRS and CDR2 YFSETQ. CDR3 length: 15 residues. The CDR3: CASSFGREGGNTQYF. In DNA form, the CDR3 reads TGCGCCAGCAGCTTTGGGCGGGAAGGTGGAAATACGCAGTATTTT. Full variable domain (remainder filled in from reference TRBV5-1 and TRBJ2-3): KAGVTQTPRYLIKTRGQQVTLSCSPISGHRSVSWYQQTPGQGLQFLFEYFSETQRNKGNFPGRFSGRQFSNSRSEMNVSTLELGDSALYLCASSFGREGGNTQYFGPGTRLTVL.

The CDR3 sequence is CASNTGRGPPAPNTEAFF. CDR3 bases: TGTGCCAGCAACACCGGGCGGGGACCGCCCGCCCCGAACACTGAAGCTTTCTTT. V is TRBV5-4 and J is TRBJ1-1, with a possible D match to TRBD1 (5 bases). Germline lookup yields CDR1 SGHNT and CDR2 YYREEE (reference sequence). Trimming took off 6 bases at V and 1 base at J, with 25 bases between the two ends. This CDR3 is 18 amino acids long.

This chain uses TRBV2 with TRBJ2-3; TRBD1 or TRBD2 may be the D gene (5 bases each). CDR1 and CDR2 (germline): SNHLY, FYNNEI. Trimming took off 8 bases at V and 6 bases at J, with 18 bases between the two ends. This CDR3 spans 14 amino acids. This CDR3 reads CASGEPGRRDTQYF. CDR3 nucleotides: TGTGCCAGCGGAGAACCGGGACGACGGGATACGCAGTATTTT.

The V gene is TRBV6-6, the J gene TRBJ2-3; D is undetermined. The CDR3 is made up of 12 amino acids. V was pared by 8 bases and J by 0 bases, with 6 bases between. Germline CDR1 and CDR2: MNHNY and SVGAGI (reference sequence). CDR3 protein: CASLRSTDTQYF. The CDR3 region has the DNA TGTGCCAGCCTCAGGAGCACAGATACGCAGTATTTT.